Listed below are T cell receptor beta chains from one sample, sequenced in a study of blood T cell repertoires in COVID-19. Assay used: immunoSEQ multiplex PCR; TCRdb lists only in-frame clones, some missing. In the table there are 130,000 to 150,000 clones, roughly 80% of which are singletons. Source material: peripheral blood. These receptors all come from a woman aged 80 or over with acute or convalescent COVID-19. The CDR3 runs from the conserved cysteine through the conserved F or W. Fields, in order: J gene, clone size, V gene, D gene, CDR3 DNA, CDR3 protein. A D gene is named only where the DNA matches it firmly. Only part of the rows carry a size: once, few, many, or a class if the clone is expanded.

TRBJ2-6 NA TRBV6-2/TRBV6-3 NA TGTGCCAGCAGTTGGGGGCTCTCTGGGGCCAACGTCCTGACTTTC CASSWGLSGANVLTF
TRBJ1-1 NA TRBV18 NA TGTGCCAGCTCACCTCAGGAAGACACTGAAGCTTTCTTT CASSPQEDTEAFF
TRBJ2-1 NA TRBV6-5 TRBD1 TGTGCCATCGGAACTGGACAGGGTGGAAGGGATGAGCAGTTCTTC CAIGTGQGGRDEQFF
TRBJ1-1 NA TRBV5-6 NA TGTGCCAGCAGCAGAACAAAGAACACTGAAGCTTTCTTT CASSRTKNTEAFF
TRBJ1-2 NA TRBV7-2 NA TGTGCCAGCAGCTTAGTAACAGCTAACTATGGCTACACCTTC CASSLVTANYGYTF
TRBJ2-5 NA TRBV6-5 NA TGTGCCAGCAGTCCGCGACACAGGGTACAAGAGACCCAGTACTTC CASSPRHRVQETQYF
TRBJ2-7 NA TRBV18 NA TGTGCCAGCTCACCAGGCAGGGTCTACGAGCAGTACTTC CASSPGRVYEQYF
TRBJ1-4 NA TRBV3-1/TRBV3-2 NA TGTGCCAGCAGCCAAGATTTTGCCGGGGGGCGCGTCGTTAATGAAAAACTGTTTTTT CASSQDFAGGRVVNEKLFF
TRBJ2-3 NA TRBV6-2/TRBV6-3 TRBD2 TGTGCCAGCAGTTCTGGACTAGCGGAGACGGTTACCACAGATACGCAGTATTTT CASSSGLAETVTTDTQYF
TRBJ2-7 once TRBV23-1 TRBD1 TGCGCCAGCAGTCCTCGCCGGCAGGGGGCGGAGGCATACGAGCAGTACTTC CASSPRRQGAEAYEQYF
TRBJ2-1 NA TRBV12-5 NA TGTGCTAGTGGTTTTCAACCCGGGATCAATGAGCAGTTCTTC CASGFQPGINEQFF
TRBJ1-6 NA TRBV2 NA TGTGCCAGCAGTGGAATACAGGGTTATAATTCACCCCTCCACTTT CASSGIQGYNSPLHF
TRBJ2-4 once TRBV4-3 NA TGCGCCAGCAGCCAAGGAGCCCAGGGGGCCAAAAACATTCAGTACTTC CASSQGAQGAKNIQYF
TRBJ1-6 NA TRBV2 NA TGTGCCAGCGTAACGGGATCCGATTCACCCCTCCACTTT CASVTGSDSPLHF
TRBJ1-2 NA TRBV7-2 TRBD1 TGTGCCAGCAGCCAAGACAGGGGGCCCTATGGCTACACCTTC CASSQDRGPYGYTF
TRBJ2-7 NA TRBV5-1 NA TGCGCCAGCAGCTCGCCGCAACTAGGGCTCTACGAGCAGTACTTC CASSSPQLGLYEQYF
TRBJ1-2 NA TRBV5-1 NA TGCGCCAGCAGCCTTGATCTCCCAGGCGCCAGGGCAGACTATGGCTACACCTTC CASSLDLPGARADYGYTF
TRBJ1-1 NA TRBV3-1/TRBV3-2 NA TGTGCCAGCAGTCTAGGGGCGCAGAACACTGAAGCTTTCTTT CASSLGAQNTEAFF
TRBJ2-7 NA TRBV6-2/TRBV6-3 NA TGTGCCAGCAGTTCCCGCTACGAGCAGTACTTC CASSSRYEQYF
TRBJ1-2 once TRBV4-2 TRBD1 TGTGCCAGCAGCCAAGGGGACAGAGGATCAGCTAACTATGGCTACACCTTC CASSQGDRGSANYGYTF
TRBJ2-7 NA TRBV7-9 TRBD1 TGTGCCAGCAGCTTGGCGGGACAGGGGATCCCCTACGAGCAGTACTTC CASSLAGQGIPYEQYF
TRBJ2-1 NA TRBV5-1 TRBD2 TGCGCCAGCAGCACCCCCGGGGGGGCCTCTAAGAATGAGCAGTTCTTC CASSTPGGASKNEQFF
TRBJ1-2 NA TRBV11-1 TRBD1 TGTGCCAGCAGCATGGACAGGGAATATGGCTACACCTTC CASSMDREYGYTF
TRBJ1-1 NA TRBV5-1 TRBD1 TGCGCCAGCAGCGCAGTACAGGGGCCCCTTGAAGCTTTCTTT CASSAVQGPLEAFF
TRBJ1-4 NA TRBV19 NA TGTGCCAGTAGTAAGGCAGGGGCAACTAATGAAAAACTGTTTTTT CASSKAGATNEKLFF
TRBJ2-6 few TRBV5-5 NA TGTGCCAGCTCTATCAGGGGTGAAGCCGCTGGGGCCAACGTCCTGACTTTC CASSIRGEAAGANVLTF
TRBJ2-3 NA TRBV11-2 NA TGTGCCAGCAGCTTCAGCGGAAGCACAGATACGCAGTATTTT CASSFSGSTDTQYF
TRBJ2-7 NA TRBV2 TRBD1 TGTGCCAGCACCTGGTCGGGACAGGGGGCGTACGAGCAGTACTTC CASTWSGQGAYEQYF
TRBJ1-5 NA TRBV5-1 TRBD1 TGCGCCAGCAGCCAGGGACAGGGACCGGGTCAGCCCCAGCATTTT CASSQGQGPGQPQHF
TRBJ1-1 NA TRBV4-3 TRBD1 TGCGCCAGCAGCCAAGAGCGGACAGGGAAGGCTTTCTTT CASSQERTGKAFF
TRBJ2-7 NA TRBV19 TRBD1 TGTGCCAGTACCCTGACAGGGGGGGACTACGAGCAGTACTTC CASTLTGGDYEQYF
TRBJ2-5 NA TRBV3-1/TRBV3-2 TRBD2 TGTGCCAGCAGCACAAGAACTAGCGGGGGGCGGGAGACCCAGTACTTC CASSTRTSGGRETQYF
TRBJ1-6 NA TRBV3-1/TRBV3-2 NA TGTGCCAGCAGCCAAGAGCGGACAGCCAATTCACCCCTCCACTTT CASSQERTANSPLHF
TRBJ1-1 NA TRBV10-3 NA TGTGCCATCAGTGAGTCCATCATGAACACTGAAGCTTTCTTT CAISESIMNTEAFF
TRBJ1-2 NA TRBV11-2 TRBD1 TGTGCCAGCAGCTTAGTGGGGGGACAGGAGAGGACTCCTAACTATGGCTACACCTTC CASSLVGGQERTPNYGYTF
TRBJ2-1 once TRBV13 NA TGTGCCAGCAGAGGGGTTTTCTACAATGAGCAGTTCTTC CASRGVFYNEQFF
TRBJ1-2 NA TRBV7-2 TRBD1 TGTGCCAGCAGCCCCCGGACAGGGGGCGACAACTATGGCTACACCTTC CASSPRTGGDNYGYTF
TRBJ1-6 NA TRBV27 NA TGTGCCAGCAGCCGCCCCCCAGTGGGGCATTCACCCCTCCACTTT CASSRPPVGHSPLHF
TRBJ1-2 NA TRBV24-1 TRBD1 TGTGCCACCAGTGAACCCCGCCCCCTCCGGGACAGGGGGAAGTATGGCTACACCTTC CATSEPRPLRDRGKYGYTF
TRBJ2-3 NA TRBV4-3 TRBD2 TGCGCCAGCAGCCAAGGTAGCGGGGGGGCCGATACGCAGTATTTT CASSQGSGGADTQYF
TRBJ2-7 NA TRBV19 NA TGTGCCAGTAGTATAGATCCAGGGTCCTGGGAGCAGTACTTC CASSIDPGSWEQYF
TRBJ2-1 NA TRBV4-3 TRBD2 TGCGCCAGCAGCTCCTCAACTAGCGGGGGGGCCCCTGAGCAGTTCTTC CASSSSTSGGAPEQFF
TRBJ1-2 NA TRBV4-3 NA TGCGCCAGCAGCCAAGAGCGGCAGGGTAAGGCCTATGGCTACACCTTC CASSQERQGKAYGYTF
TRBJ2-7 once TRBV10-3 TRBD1 TGTGCCATCAGTGAACCGGACAGGGGCCTACATAGCGAGCAGTACTTC CAISEPDRGLHSEQYF
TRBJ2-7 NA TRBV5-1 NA TGCGCCAGCAGCTCGCAGGGGGGAGGACGCTCCTACGAGCAGTACTTC CASSSQGGGRSYEQYF
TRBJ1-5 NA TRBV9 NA TGTGCCAGCAGCGTAGACTTTATTCAGCCCCAGCATTTT CASSVDFIQPQHF
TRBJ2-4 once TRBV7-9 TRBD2 TGTGCCAGCAGTCCGGGACTAGCGGTAAACATTCAGTACTTC CASSPGLAVNIQYF
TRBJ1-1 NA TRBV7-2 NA TGTGCCAGCAGCTTAGTGGGGCCACTTCCAGCTTTCTTT CASSLVGPLPAFF
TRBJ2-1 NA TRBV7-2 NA TGTGCCAGCAGCTTATGGGGTCGGGGGGCCCCTCACCTCTACAATGAGCAGTTCTTC CASSLWGRGAPHLYNEQFF
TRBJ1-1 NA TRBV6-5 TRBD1 TGTGCCACCGATTCGACAGGGGGTAACACTGAAGCTTTCTTT CATDSTGGNTEAFF
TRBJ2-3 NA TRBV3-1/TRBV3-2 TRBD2 TGTGCCAGCAGCCCCATATACAAACTAGCGGGGGTCGGGACAGATACGCAGTATTTT CASSPIYKLAGVGTDTQYF
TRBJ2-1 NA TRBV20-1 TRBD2 TGCAGTGCTAGTTCGGGAGGGCCCCCCTACAATGAGCAGTTCTTC CSASSGGPPYNEQFF